Listed below are T cell receptor beta chains from one sample, sequenced in a study of control samples from healthy donors and cancer patients. The method was immunoSEQ multiplex PCR; TCRdb's version includes in-frame clones alone and lacks a portion of them. The table shows about 120,000 clones, with approximately 87% occurring only once. Material: PBMCs. These receptors originate from a woman aged 55-70 years with lung cancer. CDR3s include the opening cysteine and the closing phenylalanine or tryptophan. Each record gives: J gene, D gene, clone size, V gene, CDR3 DNA, CDR3 protein. D genes are given only for firm matches. Size is omitted from some rows. Given values are once, few, many or a class for expanded clones.

J: TRBJ2-7; D: TRBD1; size: -; V: TRBV6-5; DNA: TGTGCCAGTTGGACAGGGGGTTCCTACGAGCAGTACTTC; CDR3: CASWTGGSYEQYF
J: TRBJ1-1; D: -; size: -; V: TRBV5-1; DNA: TGCGCCAGCAGCTTCTCACCGAACACTGAAGCTTTCTTT; CDR3: CASSFSPNTEAFF
J: TRBJ2-7; D: TRBD1; size: -; V: TRBV29-1; DNA: TGCAGCGTTGAAGAGACCTCCGGGACAGGGGGAGGCGAGCAGTACTTC; CDR3: CSVEETSGTGGGEQYF
J: TRBJ1-4; D: TRBD1; size: -; V: TRBV29-1; DNA: TGCAGCGTTGAGGACAGGGCTCGGGAAAAACTGTTTTTT; CDR3: CSVEDRAREKLFF
J: TRBJ2-1; D: TRBD1; size: -; V: TRBV11-3; DNA: TGTGCCAGCAGCTTAGATTTCGAGGACAGGCAGAATAATGAGCAGTTCTTC; CDR3: CASSLDFEDRQNNEQFF
J: TRBJ2-7; D: -; size: few; V: TRBV28; DNA: TGTGCCAGCCCACTCCGGGATGATGCCTACGAGCAGTACTTC; CDR3: CASPLRDDAYEQYF
J: TRBJ2-7; D: TRBD2; size: few; V: TRBV9; DNA: TGTGCCAGCAGCCCCCGCCGGAAAAAGCGGGAGGGCCACGAGCAGTACTTC; CDR3: CASSPRRKKREGHEQYF
J: TRBJ2-5; D: -; size: -; V: TRBV4-3; DNA: TGCGCCAGCAGCCAAGGGACAGGAGGGAAGGAGACCCAGTACTTC; CDR3: CASSQGTGGKETQYF
J: TRBJ1-1; D: -; size: -; V: TRBV7-9; DNA: TGTGCCAGCTCGCCCGGGGCTGGCACTGAAGCTTTCTTT; CDR3: CASSPGAGTEAFF
J: TRBJ1-2; D: TRBD1; size: once; V: TRBV9; DNA: TGTGCCAGCAGCGTTTCCCGGGACAGGGGGAATGGCTACACCTTC; CDR3: CASSVSRDRGNGYTF
J: TRBJ1-1; D: -; size: -; V: TRBV30; DNA: TGTGCCTGGAGCCCTCCCCAGTTAATGAACACTGAAGCTTTCTTT; CDR3: CAWSPPQLMNTEAFF
J: TRBJ2-1; D: -; size: few; V: TRBV10-3; DNA: TGTGCCATCAGTGCAAGGTACAATGAGCAGTTCTTC; CDR3: CAISARYNEQFF
J: TRBJ2-2; D: TRBD1; size: -; V: TRBV5-4; DNA: TGTGCCACCAGGATAGGGGGCTTTGACACCGGGGAGCTGTTTTTT; CDR3: CATRIGGFDTGELFF
J: TRBJ2-3; D: TRBD2; size: -; V: TRBV14; DNA: TGTGCCAGCAGCCATCGATCGCTAGCGGGGCCTCGAGGAGATACGCAGTATTTT; CDR3: CASSHRSLAGPRGDTQYF
J: TRBJ2-1; D: -; size: once; V: TRBV3-1/TRBV3-2; DNA: TGTGCCAGCAGCCAAGATACATGGGAGCAGTTCTTC; CDR3: CASSQDTWEQFF
J: TRBJ2-7; D: -; size: -; V: TRBV5-1; DNA: TGCGCCAGCAGGATGGGAACGGGGGGCACCTACGAGCAGTACTTC; CDR3: CASRMGTGGTYEQYF
J: TRBJ2-3; D: -; size: -; V: TRBV6-5; DNA: TGTGCCAGCAGTTACCTGGCTAGCGAGCCCACAGATACGCAGTATTTT; CDR3: CASSYLASEPTDTQYF
J: TRBJ1-2; D: TRBD1; size: -; V: TRBV7-2; DNA: TGTGCCAGCAGCCCCCCTCCGGGACAGGGGATCGGCTACACCTTC; CDR3: CASSPPPGQGIGYTF
J: TRBJ1-2; D: -; size: -; V: TRBV2; DNA: TGTGCCAGCAGTGTTGGAGGGGAGGGGTATGGCTACACCTTC; CDR3: CASSVGGEGYGYTF
J: TRBJ1-6; D: TRBD1; size: few; V: TRBV7-2; DNA: TGTGCCAGCAGCATAGGGACAGGGGGCGGTTCACCCCTCCACTTT; CDR3: CASSIGTGGGSPLHF
J: TRBJ2-1; D: -; size: -; V: TRBV7-3; DNA: TGTGCCAGCAGCCTCTCTGGAGGGTCCCCTGAGCAGTTCTTC; CDR3: CASSLSGGSPEQFF
J: TRBJ2-2; D: TRBD2; size: -; V: TRBV24-1; DNA: TGTGCCACCAGTGATTTCGGACTAGCGGGGAACACCGGGGAGCTGTTTTTT; CDR3: CATSDFGLAGNTGELFF
J: TRBJ2-7; D: TRBD2; size: -; V: TRBV19; DNA: TGTGCCAGTAGTGGACTAGCGGGTGTCTACGAGCAGTACTTC; CDR3: CASSGLAGVYEQYF
J: TRBJ2-3; D: TRBD2; size: -; V: TRBV5-1; DNA: TGCGCCAGCAGCCCCGTACTAGCGGCCGGCACAGATACGCAGTATTTT; CDR3: CASSPVLAAGTDTQYF
J: TRBJ1-2; D: TRBD1; size: -; V: TRBV28; DNA: TGTGCCAGCAGTGGACAGGGGGCTCCGGGCTATGGCTACACCTTC; CDR3: CASSGQGAPGYGYTF
J: TRBJ1-6; D: -; size: -; V: TRBV12-3/TRBV12-4; DNA: TGTGCCAGCAGCCCGGGCTCACCCCTCCACTTT; CDR3: CASSPGSPLHF
J: TRBJ1-2; D: -; size: -; V: TRBV5-8; DNA: TGTGCCAGCAGCTTAAATCTGGGGAAGGGAGGCTATGGCTACACCTTC; CDR3: CASSLNLGKGGYGYTF
J: TRBJ1-1; D: -; size: -; V: TRBV9; DNA: TGTGCCAGCAGCGCGAGCGGGGAAACTAAAGCTTTCTTT; CDR3: CASSASGETKAFF
J: TRBJ2-5; D: TRBD1; size: -; V: TRBV7-3; DNA: TGTGCCAGCGGAAAGGGGGCGGATGAGACCCAGTACTTC; CDR3: CASGKGADETQYF